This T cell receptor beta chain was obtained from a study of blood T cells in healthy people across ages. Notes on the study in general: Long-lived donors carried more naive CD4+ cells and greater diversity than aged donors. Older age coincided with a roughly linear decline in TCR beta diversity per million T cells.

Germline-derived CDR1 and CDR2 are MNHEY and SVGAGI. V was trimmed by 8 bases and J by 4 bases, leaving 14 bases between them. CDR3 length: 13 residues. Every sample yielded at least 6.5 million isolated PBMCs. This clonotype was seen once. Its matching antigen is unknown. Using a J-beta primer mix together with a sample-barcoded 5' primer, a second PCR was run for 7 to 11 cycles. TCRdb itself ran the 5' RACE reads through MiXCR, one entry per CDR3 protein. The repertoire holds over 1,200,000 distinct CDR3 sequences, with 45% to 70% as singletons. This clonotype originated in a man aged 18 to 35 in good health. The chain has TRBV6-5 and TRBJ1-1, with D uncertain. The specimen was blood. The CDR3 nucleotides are TGTGCCAGCGGGCTGGGGAGAGGCACTGAAGCTTTCTTT. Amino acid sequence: CASGLGRGTEAFF.